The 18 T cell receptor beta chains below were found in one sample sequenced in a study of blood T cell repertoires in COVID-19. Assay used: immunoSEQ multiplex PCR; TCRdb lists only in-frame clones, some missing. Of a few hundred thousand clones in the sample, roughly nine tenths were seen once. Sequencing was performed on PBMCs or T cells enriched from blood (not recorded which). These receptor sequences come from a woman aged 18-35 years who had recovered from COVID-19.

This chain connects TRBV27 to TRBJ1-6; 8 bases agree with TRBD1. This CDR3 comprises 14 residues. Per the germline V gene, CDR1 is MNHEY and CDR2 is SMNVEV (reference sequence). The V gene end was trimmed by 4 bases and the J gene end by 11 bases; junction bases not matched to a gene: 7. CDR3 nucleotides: TGTGCCAGCAGTTCGACAGGGGTTACTACACCCCTCCACTTT. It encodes CASSSTGVTTPLHF.

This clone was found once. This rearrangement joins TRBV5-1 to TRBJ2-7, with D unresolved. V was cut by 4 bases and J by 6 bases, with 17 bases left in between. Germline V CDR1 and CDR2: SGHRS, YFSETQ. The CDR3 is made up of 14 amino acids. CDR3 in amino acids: CASSPSQTEAEQYF. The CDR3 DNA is TGCGCCAGCAGCCCCTCCCAGACCGAGGCCGAGCAGTACTTC.

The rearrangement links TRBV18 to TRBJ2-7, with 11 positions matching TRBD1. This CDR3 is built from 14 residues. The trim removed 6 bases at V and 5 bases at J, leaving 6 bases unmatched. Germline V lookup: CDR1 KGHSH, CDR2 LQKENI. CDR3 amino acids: CASSSGTGGDEQYF. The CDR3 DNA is TGTGCCAGCTCCTCCGGGACAGGGGGGGACGAGCAGTACTTC.

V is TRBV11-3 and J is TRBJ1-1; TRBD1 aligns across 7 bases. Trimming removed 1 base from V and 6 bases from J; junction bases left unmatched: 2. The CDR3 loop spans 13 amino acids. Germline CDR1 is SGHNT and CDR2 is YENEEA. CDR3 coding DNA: TGTGCCAGCAGCTTAGGAGGGGGCGCTGAAGCTTTCTTT. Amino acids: CASSLGGGAEAFF.

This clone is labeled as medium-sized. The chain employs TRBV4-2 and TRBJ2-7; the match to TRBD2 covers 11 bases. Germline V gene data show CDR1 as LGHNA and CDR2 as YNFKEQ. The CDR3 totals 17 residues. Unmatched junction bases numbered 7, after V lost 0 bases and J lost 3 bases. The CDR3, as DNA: TGTGCCAGCAGCCAAGACCTGACTAGCGGGGCCCTCTACGAGCAGTACTTC. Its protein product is CASSQDLTSGALYEQYF.

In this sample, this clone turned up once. The CDR3 DNA reads as TGTGCCAGCAGCTCAGATACCGGGACTAGCGGGGAATATTTT. Its protein is CASSSDTGTSGEYF. This chain joins TRBV7-9 and TRBJ2-3; 13 nucleotides agree with TRBD2. Germline values: CDR1 SEHNR, CDR2 FQNEAQ (reference sequence). The V and J ends lost 4 bases and 15 bases, in that order; junction bases with no gene match: 10. This CDR3 comprises 14 residues.

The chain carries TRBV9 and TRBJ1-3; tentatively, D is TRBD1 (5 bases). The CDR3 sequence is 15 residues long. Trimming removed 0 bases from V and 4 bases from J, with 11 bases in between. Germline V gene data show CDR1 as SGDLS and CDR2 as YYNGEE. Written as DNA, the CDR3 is TGTGCCAGCAGCGTAGAGGGACTCGCAGGAAACACCATATATTTT. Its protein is CASSVEGLAGNTIYF.

The CDR3 DNA reads as TGTGCCAGCAGCTTAGGGGTCAGGGGAAATGAGCAGTTCTTC. It encodes CASSLGVRGNEQFF. The genes are TRBV7-2 and TRBJ2-1; TRBD1 might be the D (6 bases). The germline CDR1 and CDR2 sequences are SGHTA and FQGNSA. The V end was cut by 1 base, the J end by 7 bases, with 11 bases between. The CDR3 has 14 amino acids. The full variable domain, its missing parts supplied by reference TRBV7-2 and TRBJ2-1, is GAGVSQSPSNKVTEKGKDVELRCDPISGHTALYWYRQSLGQGLEFLIYFQGNSAPDKSGLPSDRFSAERTGGSVSTLTIQRTQQEDSAVYLCASSLGVRGNEQFFGPGTRLTVL.

CDR3 in DNA: TGTGCCAGCGGTCGACAGGGGGAAAACATTCAGTACTTC. It codes for CASGRQGENIQYF. The V gene is TRBV27, the J gene TRBJ2-4; TRBD1 agrees at 9 bases. The CDR3 covers 13 residues. V lost 8 bases and J lost 5; bases outside the gene matches: 4. Germline V lookup: CDR1 MNHEY, CDR2 SMNVEV (reference sequence).

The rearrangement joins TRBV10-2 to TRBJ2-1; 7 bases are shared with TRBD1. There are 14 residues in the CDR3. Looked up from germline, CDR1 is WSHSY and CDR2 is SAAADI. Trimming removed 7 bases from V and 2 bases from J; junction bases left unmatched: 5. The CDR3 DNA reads TGCGCCAGCACCACACAGGGGACCTACAATGAGCAGTTCTTC. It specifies CASTTQGTYNEQFF.

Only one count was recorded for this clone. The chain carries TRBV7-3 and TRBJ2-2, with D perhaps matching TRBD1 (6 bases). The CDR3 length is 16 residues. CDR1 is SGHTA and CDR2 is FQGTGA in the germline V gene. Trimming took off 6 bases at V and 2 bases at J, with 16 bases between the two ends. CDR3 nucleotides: TGTGCCAGCAGTCCGGGACACACCCAAAACACCGGGGAGCTGTTTTTT. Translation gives CASSPGHTQNTGELFF.

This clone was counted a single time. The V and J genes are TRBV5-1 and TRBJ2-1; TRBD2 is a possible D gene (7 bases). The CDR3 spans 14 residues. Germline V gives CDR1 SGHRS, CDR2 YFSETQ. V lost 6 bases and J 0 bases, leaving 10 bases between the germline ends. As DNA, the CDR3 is TGCGCCAGCACGGGGGGCGCCTCCTACAATGAGCAGTTCTTC. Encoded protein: CASTGGASYNEQFF.

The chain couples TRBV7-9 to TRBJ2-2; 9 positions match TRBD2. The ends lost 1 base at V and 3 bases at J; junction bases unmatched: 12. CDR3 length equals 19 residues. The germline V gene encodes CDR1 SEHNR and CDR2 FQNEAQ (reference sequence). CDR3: CASSLGRRGTSIDTGELFF. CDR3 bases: TGTGCCAGCAGCTTAGGACGAAGGGGGACTAGCATCGACACCGGGGAGCTGTTTTTT.

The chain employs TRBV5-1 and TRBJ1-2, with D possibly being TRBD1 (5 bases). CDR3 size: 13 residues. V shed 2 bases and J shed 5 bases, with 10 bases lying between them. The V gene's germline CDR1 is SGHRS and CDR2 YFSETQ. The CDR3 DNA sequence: TGCGCCAGCAGCTTTTTACAGGAATATGGCTACACCTTC. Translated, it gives CASSFLQEYGYTF.

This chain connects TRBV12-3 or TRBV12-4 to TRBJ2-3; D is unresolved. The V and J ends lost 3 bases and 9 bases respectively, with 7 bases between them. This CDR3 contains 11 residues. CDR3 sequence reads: CASSLKSTQYF. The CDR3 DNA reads TGTGCCAGCAGTTTGAAGAGCACGCAGTATTTT.

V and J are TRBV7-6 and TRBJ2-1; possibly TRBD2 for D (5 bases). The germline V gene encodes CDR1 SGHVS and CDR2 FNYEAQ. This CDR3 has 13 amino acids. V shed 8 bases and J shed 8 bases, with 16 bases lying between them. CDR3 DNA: TGTGCCAGCTCGAGGGTAACTAAGGATGAGCAGTTCTTC. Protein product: CASSRVTKDEQFF.

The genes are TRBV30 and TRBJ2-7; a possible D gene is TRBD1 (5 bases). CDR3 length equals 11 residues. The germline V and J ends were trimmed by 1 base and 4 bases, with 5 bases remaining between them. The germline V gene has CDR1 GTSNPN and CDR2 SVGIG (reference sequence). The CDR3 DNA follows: TGTGCCTGGAGTGCAGGGTACGAGCAGTACTTC. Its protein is CAWSAGYEQYF.

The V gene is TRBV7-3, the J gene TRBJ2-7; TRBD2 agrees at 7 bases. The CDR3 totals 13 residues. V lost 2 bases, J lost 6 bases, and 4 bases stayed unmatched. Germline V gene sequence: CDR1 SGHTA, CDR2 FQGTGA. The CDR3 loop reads CASSLAGVSEQYF. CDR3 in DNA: TGTGCCAGCAGCTTAGCGGGGGTGAGCGAGCAGTACTTC.